This TCR beta chain stems from a study of vaccination effects on CD4 cells after COVID-19. As concerns this clone: Antigen specificity is unknown.

Using viral peptide pools, the ViraFEST assay grew out antigen-specific CD4+ T cells prior to sequencing. Subsequent to a culture period of about ten days, CD4+ T cells were isolated. Vaccinated participants had no history of SARS-CoV-2 infection and tested negative for nucleocapsid antibodies. CDR1 MDHEN and CDR2 SYDVKM come from the germline V gene. V was pared by 4 bases and J by 5 bases, with 9 bases of the junction left unmatched. This CDR3 is 15 amino acids long. Using immunoSEQ multiplex PCR, the repertoire was profiled, and TCRdb retains in-frame clones only, with some absent. In the table there are 35,000 to 55,000 clones, around 81% of which are singletons.

This sequence joins TRBV28 and TRBJ2-3; 7 nucleotides match TRBD2. This material consisted of CD4+ T cells from PBMCs cultured with SARS-CoV-2 spike peptides, taken before COVID-19 vaccination. The receptor's source is a human donor who received a COVID-19 vaccine. Here the CDR3 DNA reads TGTGCCAGCAGTTCCAGCGGGGCTCGGCGAGATACGCAGTATTTT. Residues: CASSSSGARRDTQYF.